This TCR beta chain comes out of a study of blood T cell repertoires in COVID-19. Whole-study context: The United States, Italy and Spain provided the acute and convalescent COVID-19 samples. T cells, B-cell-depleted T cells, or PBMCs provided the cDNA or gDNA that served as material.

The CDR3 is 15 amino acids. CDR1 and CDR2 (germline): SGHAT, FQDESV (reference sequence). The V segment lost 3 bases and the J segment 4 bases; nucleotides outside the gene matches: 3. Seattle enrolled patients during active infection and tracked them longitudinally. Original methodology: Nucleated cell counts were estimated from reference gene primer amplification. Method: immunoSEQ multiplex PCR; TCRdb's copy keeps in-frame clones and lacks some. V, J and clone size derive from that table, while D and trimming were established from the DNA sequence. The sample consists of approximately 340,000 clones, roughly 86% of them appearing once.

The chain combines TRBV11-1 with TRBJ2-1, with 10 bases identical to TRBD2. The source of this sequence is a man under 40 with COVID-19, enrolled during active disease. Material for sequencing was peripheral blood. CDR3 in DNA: TGTGCCAGCAGCTTGGGACTAGCGCCTTACAATGAGCAGTTCTTC. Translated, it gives CASSLGLAPYNEQFF.